One and the same sample provided the 11 T cell receptor beta chains below, sequenced in a study of regulatory T cells in long-lasting Graves disease. Time point defined: newly diagnosed GD, antithyroid drugs for less than 3 months. Generation of the TCR library employed RNA extracted from PBMCs. CDR3-region Arm-PCR and iRepertoire HTBI primers produced the TCR beta libraries. Via MiXCR, TCRdb re-called the multiplex PCR reads, giving one row per CDR3 protein. The data contain roughly 610,000 distinct CDR3 sequences, roughly 15% of them singletons. The same data also went into a second study, on T cells in Graves' hyperthyroidism and ophthalmopathy.

Source: peripheral blood mononuclear cells (PBMCs), taken at new diagnosis, from a patient treated with antithyroid drugs. The receptor set was obtained from a man younger than 35 with Graves disease.

Remarks on this clonotype: The CDR3 does not end in the conserved phenylalanine or tryptophan, so this is likely a read error. The chain combines TRBV20-1 with TRBJ2-7, with 8 bases aligning to TRBD2. The germline CDR1 and CDR2 sequences are DFQATT and SNEGSKA (reference sequence). The V gene end was trimmed by 4 bases and the J gene end by 0 bases; junction bases not matched to a gene: 20. The CDR3 loop spans 19 amino acids. The CDR3 coding sequence is TGCAGTGCTAAAGGGGTAGCGGGGCCTTATGTCAAGAACTCCTACGAGCAGTACCTC. This encodes CSAKGVAGPYVKNSYEQYL.

This clonotype was recorded many times. The chain has TRBV12-3 or TRBV12-4 and TRBJ1-2; no clear D gene. The CDR3 is made up of 12 amino acids. Between the trimmed V and J ends, which lost 4 bases and 8 bases, there was a span of 11 bases. DNA for the CDR3: TGTGCCAGCAGTTATGTATTGAACGGCTACACCTTC. Its translation is CASSYVLNGYTF.

This clonotype was counted at least ten times. The junction departs from the called germline gene at one end, perhaps through a read error. The V gene is TRBV28, the J gene TRBJ2-7; 11 nucleotides agree with TRBD1. The V gene's germline CDR1 is MDHEN and CDR2 SYDVKM. The CDR3 has 14 amino acids. The CDR3 bases are TGTGCCAGCATAAGGACAGGGGGCTCCGACGAGCAGTACTTC. Protein sequence: CASIRTGGSDEQYF. Full variable domain (outside the CDR3, taken from reference TRBV28 and TRBJ2-7): DVKVTQSSRYLVKRTGEKVFLECVQDMDHENMFWYRQDPGLGLRLIYFSYDVKMKEKGDIPEGYSVSREKKERFSLILESASTNQTSMYLCASIRTGGSDEQYFGPGTRLTVT.

Concerning this clonotype itself: A read error may explain this, as a much larger clone is one base away. This chain uses TRBV30 with TRBJ1-1; weak D call: TRBD1 (5 bases). This CDR3 has 11 amino acids. Per the germline V gene, CDR1 is GTSNPN and CDR2 is SVGIG (reference sequence). The CDR3 here is CPWREGLEAFF. The CDR3 nucleotides read TGTCCCTGGAGGGAGGGACTCGAAGCTTTCTTT.

This clonotype showed up just a few times. The CDR3 loop reads CAWNHRRGRGANVLTF. CDR3 bases: TGTGCCTGGAACCATCGCAGGGGGCGTGGGGCCAACGTCCTGACTTTC. The chain uses TRBV30 and TRBJ2-6, with 8 bases matching TRBD1. The CDR3 runs to 16 residues. V shed 4 bases, J shed 3 bases, and the junction held 8 bases outside the gene matches. Germline CDR1 and CDR2: GTSNPN and SVGIG (reference sequence).

This clonotype came up a few times. The chain is built from TRBV12-5 and TRBJ2-1; no firm D call. CDR1 and CDR2 from the germline V gene are LGHNT and FRNRAP. The V end was cut by 5 bases, the J end by 3 bases, with 20 bases between. This CDR3 has 17 residues. CDR3 bases: TGTGCTAGTGGTACTCCCACGGCAGGTGGTCTCTACAATGAGCAGTTCTTC. This encodes CASGTPTAGGLYNEQFF.

This clonotype came up many times. The chain has TRBV28 and TRBJ2-1, with 11 bases that match TRBD2. The CDR3 sequence is 16 residues long. Per germline, CDR1 MDHEN and CDR2 SYDVKM. Unmatched junction bases numbered 17, after V lost 7 bases and J lost 12 bases. The CDR3 DNA sequence: TGTGCCAGCACGACCCAAAGGACTAGCGGGTTTAAGGGGCAGTTCTTC. Residues: CASTTQRTSGFKGQFF. Together with reference TRBV28 and TRBJ2-1, the CDR3 gives the full variable domain: DVKVTQSSRYLVKRTGEKVFLECVQDMDHENMFWYRQDPGLGLRLIYFSYDVKMKEKGDIPEGYSVSREKKERFSLILESASTNQTSMYLCASTTQRTSGFKGQFFGPGTRLTVL.

Ten or more counts support this clonotype. The chain joins TRBV3-1 to TRBJ2-7; D gene uncertain. The CDR3 covers 14 residues. The V and J ends lost 0 bases and 2 bases respectively, with 8 bases between them. In germline, CDR1 is LGHDT, CDR2 YNNKEL (reference sequence). The CDR3 loop is CASSQESGAYEQYF. Written as DNA, the CDR3 is TGTGCCAGCAGCCAAGAATCCGGAGCCTACGAGCAGTACTTC.

CDR3 DNA sequence: TGCAGCGTTGAAGTTCAAAGCATCCCAGAGCAGTTCTTC. Its translation: CSVEVQSIPEQFF. The rearrangement links TRBV29-1 to TRBJ2-1; no definite D call. Trimming left V 1 base short and J 10 bases short, with 14 bases between. This CDR3 is built from 13 residues. Germline V gives CDR1 SQVTM, CDR2 ANQGSEA.

The chain joins TRBV20-1 to TRBJ2-1, with TRBD2 matching over 13 bases. The CDR3 is 19 amino acids. V shed 7 bases and J 15 bases; nucleotides not matched to a gene: 30. Germline V gene data show CDR1 as DFQATT and CDR2 as SNEGSKA (reference sequence). Written as DNA, the CDR3 is TGCAGTGTTCCGGGGGCTGGGACTAGCGGGATAACGGCAAGTAAGGGGGCGTTCTTC. This translates into CSVPGAGTSGITASKGAFF.

This clonotype was picked up a small number of times. The chain couples TRBV7-9 to TRBJ2-7; no firm D call. The germline V and J ends were trimmed by 2 bases and 4 bases, with 9 bases remaining between them. The germline gives CDR1 SEHNR, CDR2 FQNEAQ (reference sequence). CDR3 size: 13 residues. The CDR3 nucleotides read TGTGCCAGCAGCTTATCTAGTCGGTACGAGCAGTACTTC. Protein sequence: CASSLSSRYEQYF. The full variable domain, with the rest looked up from reference TRBV7-9 and TRBJ2-7, is DTGVSQNPRHKITKRGQNVTFRCDPISEHNRLYWYRQTLGQGPEFLTYFQNEAQLEKSRLLSDRFSAERPKGSFSTLEIQRTEQGDSAMYLCASSLSSRYEQYFGPGTRLTVT.